Each of the 22 T cell receptor beta chains below was sequenced from the same sample in a study of Graves' ophthalmopathy and Graves' hyperthyroidism. RNA transcripts were the source from which TCR beta CDR3 regions were amplified. A first-round RT-PCR used HTBI primers, followed by a second-round multiplex PCR. One entry per CDR3 protein results from TCRdb running MiXCR on the multiplex PCR reads. Here the sample spans about 150,000 distinct CDR3 sequences, 30% to 45% being singletons. Sequencing input: peripheral blood. Receptor source: a woman aged 40 to 50 with Graves' ophthalmopathy.

This clonotype was detected many times. This chain connects TRBV20-1 to TRBJ2-4; possible D gene TRBD1, 6 bases. The germline V and J ends were trimmed by 3 bases and 0 bases, with 12 bases remaining between them. The CDR3 covers 15 residues. The germline gives CDR1 DFQATT, CDR2 SNEGSKA (reference sequence). CDR3 amino acids: CSASPGQKAKNIQYF. As DNA, the CDR3 is TGCAGTGCTAGCCCCGGACAGAAAGCCAAAAACATTCAGTACTTC.

This clonotype was counted ten times or more. This rearrangement joins TRBV6-1 to TRBJ2-5; 9 bases are shared with TRBD2. The J segment lost 1 base and the V segment lost 7 bases, leaving 13 bases of the junction unmatched. Germline assignment: CDR1 MNHNS and CDR2 SASEGT. The length of the CDR3 is 17 residues. The CDR3 here is CASTPRETSGSQETQYF. In DNA form, the CDR3 reads TGTGCCAGCACCCCCAGGGAGACTAGCGGTTCCCAAGAGACCCAGTACTTC.

This sequence joins TRBV10-3 and TRBJ1-5, with 7 bases fitting TRBD1. This CDR3 region has 13 residues. CDR1 ENHRY and CDR2 SYGVKD come from the germline V gene. V was clipped by 10 bases and J by 9 bases; unmatched bases: 12. In DNA form, the CDR3 reads TGTGCCACCGTCGGGACAGTCGGTTGGCCCCAGCATTTT. Translating gives CATVGTVGWPQHF.

This clonotype was recorded at least ten times. The chain is built from TRBV3-1 and TRBJ2-7; possibly TRBD2 for D (5 bases). This CDR3 has 13 residues. In germline, CDR1 is LGHDT, CDR2 YNNKEL (reference sequence). Trimming removed 1 base from V and 2 bases from J, with 6 bases in between. CDR3 nucleotide sequence: TGTGCCAGCAGCCAAGTAGCGACCTACGAGCAGTACTTC. Amino acid sequence: CASSQVATYEQYF.

The V and J genes are TRBV28 and TRBJ2-7; D is undetermined. CDR1 is MDHEN, CDR2 SYDVKM, per germline. The CDR3 is 13 residues long. V lost 3 bases, J lost 4 bases, and 10 bases lay in between. DNA for the CDR3: TGTGCCAGCAGTTTTATCGAGGCGTACGAGCAGTACTTC. It yields the protein CASSFIEAYEQYF.

The sample holds many counts of this clonotype. This rearrangement joins TRBV19 to TRBJ1-5; 8 bases are shared with TRBD1. This CDR3 is 18 amino acids long. The ends lost 3 bases at V and 1 base at J; junction bases unmatched: 11. CDR1 and CDR2 (germline): LNHDA, SQIVND (reference sequence). The DNA for the CDR3 is TGTGCCAGTAGTATGGGCGGGGACAGGAGGACGAGCAATCAGCCCCAGCATTTT. Protein sequence: CASSMGGDRRTSNQPQHF.

This clonotype has at least ten counts. V usage is TRBV12-3 or TRBV12-4 and J usage is TRBJ1-5, with TRBD1 identical over 7 bases. The trim removed 3 bases at V and 2 bases at J, leaving 4 bases unmatched. This CDR3 region has 15 residues. The CDR3 DNA is TGTGCCAGCAGTTTCAGGGGGGCTGGCAATCAGCCCCAGCATTTT. It translates to CASSFRGAGNQPQHF.

This clonotype was seen repeatedly, ten times or more. CDR3 sequence: CASSSTGGQPQHF. The CDR3 DNA sequence: TGTGCCAGCAGCTCGACAGGGGGTCAGCCCCAGCATTTT. The chain carries TRBV7-3 and TRBJ1-5, with 9 bases matching TRBD1. The CDR3 loop spans 13 amino acids. V shed 4 bases, J shed 6 bases, and the junction held 1 base outside the gene matches. The germline V gene has CDR1 SGHTA and CDR2 FQGTGA. Full variable domain (outside the CDR3, taken from reference TRBV7-3 and TRBJ1-5): GAGVSQTPSNKVTEKGKYVELRCDPISGHTALYWYRQSLGQGPEFLIYFQGTGAADDSGLPNDRFFAVRPEGSVSTLKIQRTERGDSAVYLCASSSTGGQPQHFGDGTRLSIL.

This clonotype was detected ten times or more. CDR3 sequence reads: CASSPEGRLPLPEAFF. As DNA, the CDR3 is TGTGCCAGCAGCCCCGAGGGGCGCCTCCCCCTCCCTGAAGCTTTCTTT. The chain couples TRBV3-1 to TRBJ1-1, with D possibly matching TRBD1 (5 bases). V dropped 4 bases and J dropped 6 bases, with 21 bases sitting between them. Germline V CDR1 and CDR2: LGHDT, YNNKEL (reference sequence). CDR3 length: 16 residues.

Ten or more counts support this clonotype. This sequence joins TRBV7-3 and TRBJ1-1, with D hard to call. CDR3 length: 13 amino acids. CDR1 and CDR2 (germline): SGHTA, FQGTGA. V was cut by 3 bases and J by 4 bases, with 9 bases left in between. DNA of the CDR3: TGTGCCAGCAGCTTGGAAGGGATCACTGAAGCTTTCTTT. It translates to CASSLEGITEAFF.

This clonotype was counted ten times or more. J is TRBJ1-5 and V is TRBV11-2, with D tentatively TRBD1 (5 bases). The CDR3 length is 13 residues. Trimming stripped 3 bases from V and 7 bases from J, with 10 bases between. Looked up from germline, CDR1 is SGHAT and CDR2 is FQNNGV. This CDR3 is CASSFHQGQPQHF. DNA for the CDR3: TGTGCCAGCAGCTTTCACCAGGGACAGCCCCAGCATTTT.

This clonotype was seen many times. The rearrangement links TRBV6-2 or TRBV6-3 to TRBJ2-7, with TRBD1 matching over 7 bases. CDR1 is MNHEY, CDR2 SVGEGT, per germline. CDR3 length: 14 residues. Unmatched junction bases numbered 6, after V lost 4 bases and J lost 3 bases. The DNA of the CDR3 is TGTGCCAGCAGTTTCGGACAGGCGAGCTACGAGCAGTACTTC. Protein sequence: CASSFGQASYEQYF.

This clonotype was counted between two and nine times. The rearrangement joins TRBV2 to TRBJ2-7, with TRBD1 matching 9 bases. This CDR3 has 14 residues. The junction had 6 bases not matched to a gene; V was cut back by 6 bases and J by 3 bases. Germline CDR1 reads SNHLY; CDR2 reads FYNNEI. CDR3: CASRGDRDHYEQYF. The CDR3 bases are TGTGCCAGCAGAGGGGACAGGGACCACTACGAGCAGTACTTC.

This clonotype was detected ten times or more. The J gene is TRBJ2-4, the V gene TRBV12-3 or TRBV12-4, with D perhaps matching TRBD2 (7 bases). This CDR3 comprises 15 residues. Trimming took 6 bases from V and 6 from J, leaving 18 bases between them. The CDR3 region is CASRFRGGGRNIQYF. CDR3 bases: TGTGCCAGCAGGTTTAGGGGGGGCGGGAGAAACATTCAGTACTTC.

The chain joins TRBV11-2 to TRBJ2-5, with D perhaps matching TRBD1 (6 bases). Germline assignment: CDR1 SGHAT and CDR2 FQNNGV. V lost 5 bases to trimming and J lost 3 bases, with 22 bases between them. The CDR3 length is 17 residues. The CDR3 coding sequence is TGTGCCAGCAGCCATCCCCTGGGCTACAGGGTTAAAGAGACCCAGTACTTC. Protein product: CASSHPLGYRVKETQYF. The entire variable domain, with the rest obtained from reference TRBV11-2 and TRBJ2-5, is as follows: EAGVAQSPRYKIIEKRQSVAFWCNPISGHATLYWYQQILGQGPKLLIQFQNNGVVDDSQLPKDRFSAERLKGVDSTLKIQPAKLEDSAVYLCASSHPLGYRVKETQYFGPGTRLLVL.

This clonotype has a count of ten or more. This chain joins TRBV19 and TRBJ1-1; D gene unclear. Germline CDR1 LNHDA, CDR2 SQIVND (reference sequence). This CDR3 is built from 13 residues. Trimming stripped 5 bases from V and 1 base from J, with 8 bases between. CDR3 DNA: TGTGCCAGTAGTCCACGGGAGAACACTGAAGCTTTCTTT. Protein product: CASSPRENTEAFF.

Ten or more counts support this clonotype. The chain employs TRBV3-1 and TRBJ1-2, with D uncertain. V was shortened by 4 bases and J by 7 bases, with 10 bases between the two germline ends. Germline lookup yields CDR1 LGHDT and CDR2 YNNKEL (reference sequence). The CDR3 consists of 12 residues. CDR3 sequence: CASSLLGSGYTF. DNA of the CDR3: TGTGCCAGCAGCCTCCTTGGGAGTGGCTACACCTTC.

This clonotype appeared many times. The chain recombines TRBV20-1 with TRBJ2-7; tentative D call: TRBD2 (5 bases). The CDR3 consists of 16 residues. The V and J ends lost 3 bases and 2 bases respectively, with 20 bases between them. Germline V gene sequence: CDR1 DFQATT, CDR2 SNEGSKA (reference sequence). CDR3 nucleotide sequence: TGCAGTGCTAGGGGTCCCCCCCCGGGAACCACCTACGAGCAGTACTTC. This sequence encodes CSARGPPPGTTYEQYF.

This clonotype has a count of ten or more. A much larger clone differs by one base, so this may be a read error. V and J are TRBV6-1 and TRBJ2-5; 8 bases match TRBD1. Germline V gives CDR1 MNHNS, CDR2 SASEGT. There are 13 residues in the CDR3. The CDR3 region is CAGSTTGVETQYF. Written as DNA, the CDR3 is TGTGCCGGCAGCACGACAGGGGTCGAGACCCAGTACTTC.

CDR3 nucleotide sequence: TGTGCCAGCAGTTCGCCCGTGACAGGGCGGCTAGAAGTGAAGTACTTC. This translates into CASSSPVTGRLEVKYF. The V and J genes are TRBV6-4 and TRBJ2-7, with 7 bases lining up with TRBD1. Germline values: CDR1 MRHNA, CDR2 SNTAGT. V was clipped by 5 bases and J by 11 bases; unmatched bases: 21. The CDR3 has 16 amino acids.

This clonotype was recorded a few times. The rearrangement links TRBV12-3 or TRBV12-4 to TRBJ1-1; D gene ambiguous. V was cut by 5 bases and J by 1 base, with 11 bases left in between. This CDR3 has 14 amino acids. The CDR3 is CASSSYEGNTEAFF. The CDR3 region has the DNA TGTGCCAGCAGTAGCTATGAGGGGAACACTGAAGCTTTCTTT.

The chain joins TRBV12-3 or TRBV12-4 to TRBJ1-1; D not resolved. Trimming cost V 3 bases and J 7 bases, with 15 bases left between them. The CDR3 is 14 amino acids. The CDR3 DNA is TGTGCCAGCAGTTTTCGGAGGTGGGTACATGAAGCTTTCTTT. As protein: CASSFRRWVHEAFF.